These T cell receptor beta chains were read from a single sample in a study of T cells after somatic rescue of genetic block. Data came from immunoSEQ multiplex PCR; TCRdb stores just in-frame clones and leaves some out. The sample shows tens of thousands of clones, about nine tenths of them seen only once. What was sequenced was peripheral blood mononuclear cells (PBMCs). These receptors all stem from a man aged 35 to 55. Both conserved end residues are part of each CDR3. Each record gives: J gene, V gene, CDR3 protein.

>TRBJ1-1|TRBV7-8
CASSLRDWGDTEAFF
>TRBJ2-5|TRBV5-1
CASSRRGGQETQYF
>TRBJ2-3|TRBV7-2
CASRYTDTQYF
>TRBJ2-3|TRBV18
CASSPSRVDTQYF
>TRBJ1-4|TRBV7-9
CASSSRDFYNEKLFF
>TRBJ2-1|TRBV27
CASSLGRGANEQFF
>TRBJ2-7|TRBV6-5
CASSYWQGSYEQYF
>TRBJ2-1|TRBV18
CASSPLSGSGSYNEQFF
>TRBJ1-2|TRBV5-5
CASSFRAAVGDGYTF
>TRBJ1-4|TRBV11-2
CASSSPGGGEKLFF
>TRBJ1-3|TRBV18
CASSPLTEGNTIYF
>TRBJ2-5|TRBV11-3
CASSPPGLAAWQETQYF
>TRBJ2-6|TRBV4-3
CASSQDEGAGANVLTF
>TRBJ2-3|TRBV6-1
CASTQNQVERDTQYF
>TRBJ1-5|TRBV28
CASSSLPARSDRGVQPQHF
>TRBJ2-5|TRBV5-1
CASSMIGPETQYF
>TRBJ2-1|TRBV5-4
CASSPQGGGGRDEQFF
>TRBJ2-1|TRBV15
CATSKTGPYQFF
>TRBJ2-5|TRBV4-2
CASSQEGGDRGQETQYF
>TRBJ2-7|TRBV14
CASTKIPVDLSYEQYF
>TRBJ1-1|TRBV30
CAWSMLPRLSEVSQAFF
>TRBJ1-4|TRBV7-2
CASSLARGTGSEKLFF
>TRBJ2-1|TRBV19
CASRPPGLAYNEQFF
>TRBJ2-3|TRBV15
CATSRRTDTQYF
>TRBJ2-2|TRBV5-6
CASSTGNTGELFF
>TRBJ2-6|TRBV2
CASRRDRGVKSSGANVLTF
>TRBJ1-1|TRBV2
CASLIDTEAFF
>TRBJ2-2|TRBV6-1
CASSEARWVNTGELFF
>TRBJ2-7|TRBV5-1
CASSSLYEQYF
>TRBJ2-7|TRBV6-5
CASSSGQVHEQYF
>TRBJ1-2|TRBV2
CASRGQYGYTF
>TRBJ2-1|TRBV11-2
CASSWDRGSSYNEQFF
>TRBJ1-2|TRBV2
CASSESQGTFYGYTF
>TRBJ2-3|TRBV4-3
CASSQRTPLGDTQYF
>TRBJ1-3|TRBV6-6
CASSFRDEEAGNTIYF
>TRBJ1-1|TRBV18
CASSVEPRTGYAFF
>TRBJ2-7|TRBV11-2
CASSLFGSYEQYF
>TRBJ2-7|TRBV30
CAWSVGYEQYF
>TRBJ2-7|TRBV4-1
CASSPRQGSYEQYF
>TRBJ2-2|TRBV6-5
CATGTSAGELFF
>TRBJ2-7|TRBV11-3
CASSAAYEQYF
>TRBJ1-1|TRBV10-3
CAISATGEAFF
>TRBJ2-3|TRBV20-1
CSARTANTQYF
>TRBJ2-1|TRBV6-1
CASIAGAPHNEQFF
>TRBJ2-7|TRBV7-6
CASSHPVAGVYEQYF